The source of this T cell receptor beta chain is a study of Ad26.COV2.S vaccination and SARS-CoV-2 variants. For the study at large: Intramuscular Ad26.COV2.S at 5x10^10 or 1x10^11 viral particles. Study results and limitations: Total T cell responses, in the TCR breadth and depth analyses, may have been underestimated. Relative to placebo recipients, vaccine recipients exhibited elevated spike-specific TCR breadth.

Germline V lookup: CDR1 MNHEY, CDR2 SMNVEV (reference sequence). The CDR3 runs to 8 residues. The V gene lost 8 bases and the J gene lost 10 bases, with 0 bases spanning the gap. Comment on this clone: The target antigen is unknown.

Specified treatment: some 20 received Ad26.COV2.S at low or high dose, single or two shots; several received placebo; per-sample allocation not given. Collection of the samples took place on day 63 after the first injection of vaccine or placebo. Clones were sequenced by immunoSEQ multiplex PCR, and TCRdb holds only the in-frame ones, with some missing. The sample has hundreds of thousands of clones, roughly 90% seen once. This clonotype was sampled from a person aged 18-65 years who received the Ad26.COV2.S COVID-19 vaccine or a placebo. Here the sequenced sample was peripheral blood, taken in a trial of Ad26.COV2.S vaccine versus placebo. The chain is built from TRBV27 and TRBJ1-6; the D is unclear. The CDR3 DNA is TGTGCCAGCTCACCCCTCCACTTT. Encoded protein: CASSPLHF.